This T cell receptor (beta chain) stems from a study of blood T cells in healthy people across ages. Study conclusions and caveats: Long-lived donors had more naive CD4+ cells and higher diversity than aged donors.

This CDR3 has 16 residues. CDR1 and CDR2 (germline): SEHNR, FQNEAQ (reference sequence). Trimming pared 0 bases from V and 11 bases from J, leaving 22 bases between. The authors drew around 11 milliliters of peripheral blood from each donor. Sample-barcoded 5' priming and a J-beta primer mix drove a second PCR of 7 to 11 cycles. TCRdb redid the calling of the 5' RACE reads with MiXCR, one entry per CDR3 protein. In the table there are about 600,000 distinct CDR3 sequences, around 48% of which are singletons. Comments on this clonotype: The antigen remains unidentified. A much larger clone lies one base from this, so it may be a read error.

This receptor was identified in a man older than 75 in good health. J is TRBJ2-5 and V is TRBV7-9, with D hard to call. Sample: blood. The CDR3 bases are TGTGCCAGCAGCTTAGCGGACGAGCGACTGGGCAATGAGCAGTACTTC. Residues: CASSLADERLGNEQYF.